A selection of T cell receptor beta chains follows, all from one sample in a study of blood T cell repertoires in COVID-19. Profiling relied on immunoSEQ multiplex PCR, and the TCRdb table lists in-frame clones only, not all of them. This sample has about 80,000 clones, with around four fifths found just once. Specimen: peripheral blood. The source is a human donor in a cohort sampled during active COVID-19. CDR3s leave out the opening cysteine and the closing phenylalanine or tryptophan. Each record gives: CDR3 length, J gene, V gene, CDR3 protein.

12,TRBJ1-6,TRBV7-3,ASSRDSYNSPLH
17,TRBJ1-1,TRBV10-3,AISESKVRDRGMNTEAF
13,TRBJ2-7,TRBV7-9,ASSVGGRTVNEQY
14,TRBJ2-5,TRBV15,ATSREGLAYQETQY
14,TRBJ2-7,TRBV6-1,ASSEMGRQGDYEQY
12,TRBJ2-7,TRBV5-1,ASSLVAGPYEQY
15,TRBJ2-5,TRBV5-6,ASSLGPAGGARETQY
12,TRBJ1-2,TRBV6-4,ASSRGDGNYGYT
9,TRBJ1-1,TRBV20-1,SASEETEAF
15,TRBJ1-5,TRBV7-9,ASSLGQGGYSNQPQH
13,TRBJ1-1,TRBV5-1,ASSSGTGGGNEAF
13,TRBJ2-2,TRBV5-4,ASSFQGSNTGELF
13,TRBJ1-2,TRBV19,ASSSDRVRGYGYT
14,TRBJ2-1,TRBV11-2,ASSRFTSGSWDEQF
11,TRBJ2-7,TRBV28,ASKQGASYEQY
14,TRBJ2-3,TRBV30,AWEAVGAGTRDTQY
12,TRBJ2-3,TRBV27,ASSLSLVSDTQY